The clone carrying this TCR beta chain was detected many times. No antigen is known for it. This sample is part of a study of T cell repertoires in cytomegalovirus infection. The study's findings and limits: The ex vivo response showed dominance by HLA-C-restricted CMV-specific TCR beta clonotypes. Cumulative public TCR beta family frequency identified CMV carriers with the relevant HLA.

TCRdb processed the reads anew with MiXCR; each CDR3 protein has one entry. The sample yields around 260,000 distinct CDR3 sequences, less than 9.5% seen once. V dropped 0 bases and J dropped 5 bases, with 7 bases sitting between them. Germline assignment: CDR1 KGHSH and CDR2 LQKENI. CDR3 length equals 13 residues. This TCR derives from a human donor in good health (CMV status not recorded). Some clones in this sample may be carry-over from other donors' samples. Material: PBMCs. V usage is TRBV18 and J usage is TRBJ1-1; the D gene is possibly TRBD1 (6 bases). The CDR3 DNA is TGTGCCAGCTCACCACCGCAGGGGACTGAAGCTTTCTTT. Its translation is CASSPPQGTEAFF.